Following are 7 T cell receptor beta chains from one sample sequenced in a study of Graves' ophthalmopathy and Graves' hyperthyroidism (dated by TCRdb to between 2018 and 2020). Instrument used: Illumina HiSeq 2000. TCR beta CDR3 regions were amplified from RNA transcripts for repertoire sequencing. A first-round RT-PCR used HTBI primers with the Qiagen OneStep RT-PCR kit, followed by a second-round multiplex PCR, size selection and purification. The raw public reads went through TCRdb reprocessing: fastp at Q25, MiXCR clone calling, in-frame beta chains kept. CDR3 protein sequences are deduplicated, and each keeps its most common genes and DNA. A total of approximately 50,000 distinct CDR3 sequences appear in this sample, over 40% of them only once. Of the sample, around 25% is held by the ten largest clones. Sequenced: peripheral blood. These TCRs come from an adult man with Graves' ophthalmopathy.

This clonotype appeared a few times. The V and J genes are TRBV24-1 and TRBJ1-2; a possible D gene is TRBD1 (6 bases). Trimming left V 3 bases short and J 8 bases short, with 12 bases between. CDR1 and CDR2 from the germline V gene are KGHDR and SFDVKD. This CDR3 spans 13 amino acids. CDR3 residues: CATSDQGLVGYTF. Written as DNA, the CDR3 is TGTGCCACCAGTGATCAGGGGTTAGTAGGCTACACCTTC.

This clonotype came up many times. The chain couples TRBV5-1 to TRBJ2-3; TRBD2 might be the D (5 bases). Deletions cut 0 bases from V and 6 bases from J, with 8 bases between. From germline, CDR1 is SGHRS and CDR2 YFSETQ. The CDR3 runs to 13 residues. The CDR3 sequence is CASSLGGWDTQYF. As DNA, the CDR3 is TGCGCCAGCAGCTTGGGAGGGTGGGATACGCAGTATTTT.

The chain is built from TRBV10-3 and TRBJ2-6, with TRBD2 as a possible D gene (5 bases). This CDR3 region has 16 residues. Germline-derived CDR1 and CDR2 are ENHRY and SYGVKD. Trimming cost V 9 bases and J 0 bases, with 15 bases left between them. The CDR3 DNA follows: TGTGCCATACCCGGCGGGCTGTGCTCTGGGGCCAACGTCCTGACTTTC. Translated, it gives CAIPGGLCSGANVLTF.

The rearrangement links TRBV20-1 to TRBJ2-1, with 8 nucleotides matching TRBD2. Per the germline V gene, CDR1 is DFQATT and CDR2 is SNEGSKA (reference sequence). Unmatched junction bases numbered 9, after V lost 6 bases and J lost 5 bases. The CDR3 is made up of 14 amino acids. CDR3 residues: CSAAPGLVDNEQFF. The CDR3 DNA reads TGCAGTGCCGCACCGGGACTAGTTGACAATGAGCAGTTCTTC.

In this sample, this clonotype turned up once. The rearrangement joins TRBV20-1 to TRBJ1-5; weak D call: TRBD1 (6 bases). Germline CDR1 and CDR2: DFQATT and SNEGSKA (reference sequence). Trimming removed 3 bases from V and 5 bases from J, with 14 bases in between. CDR3 length equals 14 residues. CDR3 loop: CSARGGNSYQPQHF. CDR3 nucleotide sequence: TGCAGTGCTAGGGGGGGCAATTCCTATCAGCCCCAGCATTTT.

In this sample, this clonotype turned up a few times. The J gene is TRBJ2-7, the V gene TRBV29-1, with no clear D. Looked up from germline, CDR1 is SQVTM and CDR2 is ANQGSEA. The V end lost 4 bases, the J end lost 0 bases, and 13 bases lay between the germline ends. The CDR3 runs 14 residues. CDR3 sequence (DNA): TGCAGCGTTGCTCCTATGAGGAGCTCCTACGAGCAGTACTTC. Translating gives CSVAPMRSSYEQYF.

V and J are TRBV12-3 or TRBV12-4 and TRBJ2-3; 11 positions agree with TRBD1. CDR3 length: 15 amino acids. V gave up 4 bases and J gave up 6 bases; unmatched junction bases: 6. The CDR3 region is CASSWTGGTVDTQYF. The CDR3 nucleotides read TGTGCCAGCAGTTGGACAGGGGGCACGGTCGATACGCAGTATTTT.